This TCR beta chain stems from a study of Ad26.COV2.S vaccination and SARS-CoV-2 variants. Treatment of the sample: roughly 20 received Ad26.COV2.S at low or high dose, single or two shots; a few received placebo; per-sample allocation not given. All samples were drawn on day 63, counting from the first vaccine or placebo injection. TCRdb's copy holds only in-frame clones and misses some; the assay was immunoSEQ multiplex PCR. Of around 400,000 clones detected, around 89% appear once; the ten largest clones hold around 1.8%. This CDR3 has 16 amino acids. The V and J ends lost 7 bases and 0 bases respectively, with 16 bases between them. Germline V gene data show CDR1 as MNHNY and CDR2 as SVGAGI (reference sequence).

Specimen: peripheral blood, collected in a trial of Ad26.COV2.S vaccine versus placebo. The genes are TRBV6-6 and TRBJ2-1; D is possibly TRBD2 (6 bases). This TCR derives from a person aged 18-60 years who received the Ad26.COV2.S COVID-19 vaccine or a placebo. The CDR3 sequence: CASNSLAEGSYNEQFF. In DNA form, the CDR3 reads TGTGCCAGCAATTCCTTAGCGGAGGGCTCCTACAATGAGCAGTTCTTC.